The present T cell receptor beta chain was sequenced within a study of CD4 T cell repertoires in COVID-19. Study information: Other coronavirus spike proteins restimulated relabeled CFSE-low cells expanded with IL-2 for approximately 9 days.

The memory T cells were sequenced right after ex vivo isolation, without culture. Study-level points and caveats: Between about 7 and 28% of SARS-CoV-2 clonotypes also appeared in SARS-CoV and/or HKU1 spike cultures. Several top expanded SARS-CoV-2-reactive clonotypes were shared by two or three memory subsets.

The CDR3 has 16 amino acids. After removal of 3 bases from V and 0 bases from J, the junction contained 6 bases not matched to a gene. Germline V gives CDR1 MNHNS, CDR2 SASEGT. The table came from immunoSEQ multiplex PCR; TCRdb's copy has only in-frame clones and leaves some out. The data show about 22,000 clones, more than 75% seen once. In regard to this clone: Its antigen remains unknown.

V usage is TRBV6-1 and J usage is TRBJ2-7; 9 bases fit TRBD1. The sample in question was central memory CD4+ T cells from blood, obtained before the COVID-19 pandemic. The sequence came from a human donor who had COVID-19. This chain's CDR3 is CASSDSWGQGSYEQYF. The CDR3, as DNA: TGTGCCAGCAGTGATAGTTGGGGACAGGGCTCCTACGAGCAGTACTTC.